The entry below describes one TCR beta chain. Profiled with immunoSEQ multiplex PCR; TCRdb holds only in-frame clones, not every one. Among around 66,000 clones listed, about nine tenths were seen once. The record originates from a study of T cell changes during pregnancy in multiple sclerosis. This CDR3 contains 15 residues. CDR1 is MGHRA, CDR2 YSYEKL, per germline. V shed 0 bases and J shed 9 bases, with 15 bases lying between them. The gene calls are TRBV4-1 and TRBJ2-1, with a possible D match to TRBD2 (6 bases). The sample was peripheral blood, taken after pregnancy. The TCR sequence derives from a female donor in good health, enrolled as a control in a pregnancy study. CDR3 nucleotide sequence: TGCGCCAGCAGCCAAGATCGGGGGAGCCTAGGTGAGCAGTTCTTC. This codes for CASSQDRGSLGEQFF.